This TCR beta chain was found in a study of regulatory T cells in long-lasting Graves disease. Construction of the TCR beta libraries employed iRepertoire HTBI primers in conjunction with Arm-PCR of CDR3 regions. Each CDR3 protein gets one entry after TCRdb re-called the multiplex PCR reads with MiXCR. The repertoire holds approximately 540,000 distinct CDR3 sequences, with approximately 12% as singletons. The time point: newly diagnosed GD, antithyroid drugs for less than 3 months. Making the TCR library involved RNA that had been extracted from PBMCs. The table lists this clonotype with many counts. These same records also appear under a second study, on T cells in Graves' hyperthyroidism and ophthalmopathy.

Sequenced here: peripheral blood mononuclear cells (PBMCs), sampled at new diagnosis, from a patient treated with antithyroid drugs. This TCR came from a woman aged 25 to 39 with Graves disease.

The CDR3, as DNA: TGTGCCAGCAGTTCCGACAGGGGCCTGACTACAGATACGCAGTATTTT. Encoded protein: CASSSDRGLTTDTQYF. V is TRBV28 and J is TRBJ2-3; 8 nucleotides line up with TRBD1. Unmatched junction bases numbered 9, after V lost 4 bases and J lost 3 bases. The CDR3 spans 16 residues. The germline V gene encodes CDR1 MDHEN and CDR2 SYDVKM. Full variable domain (remainder filled in from reference TRBV28 and TRBJ2-3): DVKVTQSSRYLVKRTGEKVFLECVQDMDHENMFWYRQDPGLGLRLIYFSYDVKMKEKGDIPEGYSVSREKKERFSLILESASTNQTSMYLCASSSDRGLTTDTQYFGPGTRLTVL.